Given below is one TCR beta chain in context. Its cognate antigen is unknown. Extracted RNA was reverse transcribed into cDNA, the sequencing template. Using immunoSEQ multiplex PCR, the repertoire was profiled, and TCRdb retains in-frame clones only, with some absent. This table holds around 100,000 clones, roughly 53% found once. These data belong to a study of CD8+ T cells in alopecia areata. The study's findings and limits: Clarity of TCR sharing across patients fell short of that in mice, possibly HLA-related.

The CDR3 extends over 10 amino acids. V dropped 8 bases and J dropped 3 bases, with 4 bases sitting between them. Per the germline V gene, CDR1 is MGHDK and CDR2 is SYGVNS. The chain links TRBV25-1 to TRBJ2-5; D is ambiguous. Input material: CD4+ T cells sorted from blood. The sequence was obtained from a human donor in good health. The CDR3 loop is CASGKETQYF. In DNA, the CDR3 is TGTGCCAGCGGGAAAGAGACCCAGTACTTC.